Each of the 16 T cell receptor beta chains below was sequenced from the same sample in a study of shared clonotypes between healthy human individuals (dated by TCRdb to 2020 to 2022). Receptor amplification or capture employed the immunoSEQ multiplex PCR assay. TCRdb took this table from immuneACCESS and kept in-frame rearrangements with V and J called. Such tables lack part of the clones; where checked against another copy, unresolved V genes explain under half of the gap, and the rest is unexplained. Within this sample are 2 million to 2.5 million clones, with just over 90% of them counted one time only. 0.39% of the sample is in the top ten clones. Sequencing used naive CD4+ T cells from PBMCs. Per the publication, the cell subset or site label means: CD45RA+ positively selected. These receptors were collected from a man aged 18 to 29 in good health. Some clones in this sample may be carry-over from other donors' samples.

The J gene is TRBJ2-2, the V gene TRBV30, with a weak D call TRBD2 (7 bases). Per the germline V gene, CDR1 is GTSNPN and CDR2 is SVGIG (reference sequence). Trimming took 8 bases from V and 4 from J, leaving 17 bases between them. The CDR3 has 14 residues. The CDR3 reads CAQGEGGGTGELFF. Here the CDR3 DNA reads TGTGCCCAAGGTGAGGGAGGGGGCACCGGGGAGCTGTTTTTT.

The chain has TRBV29-1 and TRBJ1-5, with a possible D match to TRBD1 (6 bases). V lost 1 base to trimming and J lost 5 bases, with 12 bases between them. The CDR3 covers 14 residues. Germline V gene data show CDR1 as SQVTM and CDR2 as ANQGSEA. CDR3 loop: CSVEVRGMDQPQHF. CDR3 nucleotide sequence: TGCAGCGTTGAAGTCAGGGGTATGGATCAGCCCCAGCATTTT.

The table lists this clone with a count of one. The chain is built from TRBV4-2 and TRBJ2-7, with D tentatively TRBD1 (5 bases). V was cut by 0 bases and J by 2 bases, with 11 bases left in between. The CDR3 has 15 residues. Germline-derived CDR1 and CDR2 are LGHNA and YNFKEQ. The CDR3 region is CASSQDVAGTYEQYF. The CDR3 bases are TGTGCCAGCAGCCAAGATGTGGCAGGGACCTACGAGCAGTACTTC.

The chain couples TRBV5-8 to TRBJ2-7, with D possibly TRBD1 on 5 matching bases. Germline lookup yields CDR1 SGHTS and CDR2 YDEGEE. This CDR3 contains 14 residues. With 6 bases removed from V and 3 bases from J, the gap between germline ends came to 16 bases. CDR3 in DNA: TGTGCCAGCAAACACAGGACCCCGGGCTACGAGCAGTACTTC. Its translation is CASKHRTPGYEQYF. The full variable domain, its missing parts supplied by reference TRBV5-8 and TRBJ2-7, is EAGVTQSPTHLIKTRGQQATLRCSPISGHTSVYWYQQALGLGLQFLLWYDEGEERNRGNFPPRFSGRQFPNYSSELNVNALELEDSALYLCASKHRTPGYEQYFGPGTRLTVT.

The chain couples TRBV4-2 to TRBJ1-4, with no clear D. V lost 1 base and J 5 bases, leaving 20 bases between the germline ends. CDR1 is LGHNA, CDR2 YNFKEQ, per germline. The CDR3 sequence is 18 residues long. DNA for the CDR3: TGTGCCAGCAGCCAAGCTACATCGGGGTCAGCGGTAAATGAAAAACTGTTTTTT. Encoded protein: CASSQATSGSAVNEKLFF.

The V and J genes are TRBV5-6 and TRBJ1-1; D not resolved. Germline V gene data show CDR1 as SGHDT and CDR2 as YYEEEE. CDR3 length: 13 residues. The CDR3 DNA follows: TGTGCAGCCCGAACCCGCGGAGGGACTGAAGCTTTCTTT. The encoded protein is CAARTRGGTEAFF.

This chain connects TRBV6-6 to TRBJ1-2; a possible D gene is TRBD1 (5 bases). Germline values: CDR1 MNHNY, CDR2 SVGAGI (reference sequence). CDR3 size: 16 residues. Trimming pared 5 bases from V and 4 bases from J, leaving 20 bases between. CDR3 sequence (DNA): TGTGCCAGCAGTACAATAGGGACGCCAAGGTCCTATGGCTACACCTTC. It translates to CASSTIGTPRSYGYTF.

The chain has TRBV30 and TRBJ1-1, with D possibly being TRBD1 (5 bases). The germline V gene has CDR1 GTSNPN and CDR2 SVGIG (reference sequence). The CDR3 contains 16 residues. This CDR3 reads CARGVPGPEANTEAFF. Written as DNA, the CDR3 is TGTGCTCGGGGGGTTCCGGGCCCCGAGGCGAACACTGAAGCTTTCTTT.

J is TRBJ2-7 and V is TRBV5-1; D possibly corresponds to TRBD1 (7 bases). Germline loops: CDR1 SGHRS, CDR2 YFSETQ. The V and J ends lost 3 bases and 7 bases respectively, with 20 bases between them. The CDR3 is 15 residues long. The CDR3 DNA reads as TGCGCCAGCAGCTCTCGGACAGGACTACGTAGAGAGCAGTACTTC. The encoded protein is CASSSRTGLRREQYF. Full variable domain (remainder filled in from reference TRBV5-1 and TRBJ2-7): KAGVTQTPRYLIKTRGQQVTLSCSPISGHRSVSWYQQTPGQGLQFLFEYFSETQRNKGNFPGRFSGRQFSNSRSEMNVSTLELGDSALYLCASSSRTGLRREQYFGPGTRLTVT.

This clone came up once. This chain connects TRBV5-5 to TRBJ1-5, with a tentative D call TRBD1 (5 bases). Germline CDR1 is SGHKS and CDR2 is YYEKEE (reference sequence). Between the trimmed V and J ends, which lost 4 bases and 7 bases, there was a span of 15 bases. The CDR3 totals 14 residues. The CDR3 sequence: CASSRDGAGQPQHF. The CDR3 nucleotides are TGTGCCAGCAGCCGGGACGGGGCCGGACAGCCCCAGCATTTT.

Comment on this clone: The sample contains more than one DNA sequence encoding this CDR3. V is TRBV28 and J is TRBJ2-5; D may be TRBD2 (5 bases). Germline CDR1 is MDHEN and CDR2 is SYDVKM. V was shortened by 3 bases and J by 5 bases, with 13 bases between the two germline ends. CDR3 length: 14 amino acids. The CDR3 is CASSFRLAGETQYF. The CDR3 region has the DNA TGTGCCAGCAGTTTCCGTCTAGCTGGCGAGACCCAGTACTTC.

This chain links TRBV29-1 with TRBJ1-4; D gene unclear. The CDR3 length is 12 residues. CDR1 is SQVTM, CDR2 ANQGSEA, per germline. Between the trimmed V and J ends, which lost 6 bases and 0 bases, there was a span of 5 bases. Here the CDR3 DNA reads TGCAGCGTGACCGCAACTAATGAAAAACTGTTTTTT. Amino acid sequence: CSVTATNEKLFF.

The chain employs TRBV5-1 and TRBJ2-7; D might be TRBD1 (5 bases). CDR3 length: 14 residues. Per germline, CDR1 SGHRS and CDR2 YFSETQ. V was clipped by 2 bases and J by 1 base, with 10 bases between them. The DNA of the CDR3 is TGCGCCAGCAGCTTTTTTCAGGGATCCTACGAGCAGTACTTC. It specifies CASSFFQGSYEQYF.

The rearrangement joins TRBV19 to TRBJ2-4; 9 bases map to TRBD2. The CDR3 has 16 amino acids. Germline lookup yields CDR1 LNHDA and CDR2 SQIVND (reference sequence). J lost 5 bases, V lost 2 bases, and 7 bases had no gene match. The CDR3 is CASSIKLAGGENIQYF. The DNA for the CDR3 is TGTGCCAGTAGTATAAAACTAGCGGGTGGGGAAAACATTCAGTACTTC.

The chain links TRBV19 to TRBJ1-2; D gene unclear. CDR1 and CDR2 (germline): LNHDA, SQIVND (reference sequence). The CDR3 extends over 16 amino acids. V was cut by 3 bases and J by 2 bases, with 16 bases left in between. The DNA for the CDR3 is TGTGCCAGTAGTATGCAAGGGATACCCCAAAACTATGGCTACACCTTC. Its translation is CASSMQGIPQNYGYTF.

The chain's CDR3 is CASSEEGSGRVNEQFF. The CDR3 coding sequence is TGTGCCAGCAGTGAAGAGGGTAGCGGGAGGGTAAATGAGCAGTTCTTC. The rearrangement links TRBV6-1 to TRBJ2-1; 11 bases map to TRBD2. Germline lookup yields CDR1 MNHNS and CDR2 SASEGT. The CDR3 contains 16 residues. V shed 1 base, J shed 7 bases, and the junction held 6 bases outside the gene matches.